This T cell receptor (beta chain) derives from a study of CD8+ T cells in alopecia areata. This clone has just a few counts. This same CDR3 is encoded by further DNA sequences in the sample. The CDR3 has 12 amino acids. Germline assignment: CDR1 SEHNR and CDR2 FQNEAQ (reference sequence). Trimming removed 1 base from V and 2 bases from J, with 3 bases in between. Treatment in this sample: oral pan-JAK inhibitor, 5-10 mg twice daily. RNA was extracted and reverse transcribed into cDNA as the sequencing template. The method was immunoSEQ multiplex PCR; TCRdb's version includes in-frame clones alone and lacks a portion of them. The top ten hold approximately 3.3% of the sample, which has 190,000 or so clones, 45% to 65% seen once.

This TCR was recovered from a human donor with alopecia areata. Sequenced material: CD4+ T cells sorted from blood, taken at week 4, from a patient treated with tofacitinib. The V gene is TRBV7-9, the J gene TRBJ2-7; D unclear. The CDR3, as DNA: TGTGCCAGCAGCTTAGGGGCCTACGAGCAGTACTTC. This sequence encodes CASSLGAYEQYF.